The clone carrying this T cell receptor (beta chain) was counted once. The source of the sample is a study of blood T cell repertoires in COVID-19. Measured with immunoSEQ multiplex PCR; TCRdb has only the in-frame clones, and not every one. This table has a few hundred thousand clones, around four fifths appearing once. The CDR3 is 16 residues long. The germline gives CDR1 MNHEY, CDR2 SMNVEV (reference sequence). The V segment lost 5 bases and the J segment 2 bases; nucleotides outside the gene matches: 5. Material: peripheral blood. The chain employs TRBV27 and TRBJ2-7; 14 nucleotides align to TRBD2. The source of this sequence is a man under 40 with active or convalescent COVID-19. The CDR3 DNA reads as TGTGCCAGCAGTGCCGGGACTAGCGGGGGTCCCTACGAGCAGTACTTC. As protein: CASSAGTSGGPYEQYF.